These 5 T cell receptor beta chains were sequenced from one sample in a study of cytomegalovirus exposure and HLA in healthy donors. The primer mix had 60 Vbeta and 13 Jbeta primers. The assay was immunoSEQ multiplex PCR, and TCRdb's table has in-frame clones only and misses some. The sample contains a few hundred thousand clones, about 81% of which appear only once. Sequencing was performed on PBMCs. These receptors were collected from a woman in her fifties or sixties in good health and CMV-seropositive.

The chain recombines TRBV7-9 with TRBJ2-7; D is unclear. Trimming cost V 2 bases and J 13 bases, with 12 bases left between them. Per germline, CDR1 SEHNR and CDR2 FQNEAQ (reference sequence). This CDR3 is built from 11 residues. For the CDR3, the DNA is TGTGCCAGCAGCTTATCAAACACACATTACTTC. Translation gives CASSLSNTHYF.

This clone was seen a few times. The rearrangement joins TRBV7-3 to TRBJ2-1, with 10 bases matching TRBD2. This CDR3 spans 17 amino acids. CDR1 and CDR2 from the germline V gene are SGHTA and FQGTGA. The trim removed 5 bases at V and 4 bases at J, leaving 11 bases unmatched. The DNA for the CDR3 is TGTGCCAGCAGCATCTCCGGGACTAGCGACCATTACAATGAGCAGTTCTTC. Translated: CASSISGTSDHYNEQFF.

This chain uses TRBV9 with TRBJ2-3, with 7 bases aligning to TRBD2. Germline V lookup: CDR1 SGDLS, CDR2 YYNGEE. Trimming cost V 4 bases and J 0 bases; bases outside gene matches: 8. The CDR3 has 16 amino acids. The CDR3 sequence: CASSILSGTSTDTQYF. CDR3 in DNA: TGTGCCAGCAGCATTCTCAGCGGGACGAGCACAGATACGCAGTATTTT.

J is TRBJ1-3 and V is TRBV4-2; maybe TRBD1 (6 bases). The CDR3 length is 15 residues. Germline assignment: CDR1 LGHNA and CDR2 YNFKEQ. The V end was cut by 2 bases, the J end by 4 bases, with 12 bases between. The CDR3 region is CASSQSRGFGNTIYF. Here the CDR3 DNA reads TGTGCCAGCAGCCAATCCAGGGGCTTCGGAAACACCATATATTTT.

The chain recombines TRBV7-9 with TRBJ2-2; D is uncertain. V lost 0 bases and J 5 bases, leaving 10 bases between the germline ends. The CDR3 spans 15 residues. Germline V gives CDR1 SEHNR, CDR2 FQNEAQ (reference sequence). Here the CDR3 reads CASSLANAVTGELFF. The CDR3 DNA follows: TGTGCCAGCAGCTTAGCGAACGCAGTGACCGGGGAGCTGTTTTTT.